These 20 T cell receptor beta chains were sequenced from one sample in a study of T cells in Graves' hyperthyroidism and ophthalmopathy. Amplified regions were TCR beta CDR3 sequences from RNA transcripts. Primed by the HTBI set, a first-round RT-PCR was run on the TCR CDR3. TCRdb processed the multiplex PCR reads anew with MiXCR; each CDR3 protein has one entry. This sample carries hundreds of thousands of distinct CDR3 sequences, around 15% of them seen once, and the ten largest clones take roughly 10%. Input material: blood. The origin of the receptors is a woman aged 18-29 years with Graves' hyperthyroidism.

The CDR3 sequence is CARIGGKREGLIKQYF. CDR3 in DNA: TGTGCCAGAATCGGGGGGAAGCGGGAGGGCCTGATCAAGCAGTACTTC. The J gene is TRBJ2-7, the V gene TRBV4-2, with 10 bases aligning to TRBD2. The CDR3 extends over 16 amino acids. Germline-derived CDR1 and CDR2 are LGHNA and YNFKEQ. The V gene end was trimmed by 9 bases and the J gene end by 8 bases; junction bases not matched to a gene: 19.

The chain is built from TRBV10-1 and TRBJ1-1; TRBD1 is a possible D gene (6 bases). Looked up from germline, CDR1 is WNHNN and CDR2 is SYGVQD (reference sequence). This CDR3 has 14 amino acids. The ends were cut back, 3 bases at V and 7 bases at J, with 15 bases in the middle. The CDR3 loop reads CASSDQGGGREAFF. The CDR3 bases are TGCGCCAGCAGTGACCAGGGTGGGGGCCGTGAAGCTTTCTTT.

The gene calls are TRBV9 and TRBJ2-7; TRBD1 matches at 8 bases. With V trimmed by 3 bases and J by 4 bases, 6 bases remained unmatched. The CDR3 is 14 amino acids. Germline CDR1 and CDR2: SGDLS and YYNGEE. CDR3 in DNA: TGTGCCAGCAGCGGGCAGGGGGCTACTTACGAGCAGTACTTC. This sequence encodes CASSGQGATYEQYF.

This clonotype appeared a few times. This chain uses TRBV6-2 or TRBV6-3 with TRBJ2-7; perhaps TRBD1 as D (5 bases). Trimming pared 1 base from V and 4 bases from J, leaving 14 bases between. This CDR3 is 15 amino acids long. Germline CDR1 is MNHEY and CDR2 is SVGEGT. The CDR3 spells CASSYFLGLPYEQYF. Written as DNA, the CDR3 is TGTGCCAGCAGTTACTTTCTGGGGCTCCCGTACGAGCAGTACTTC.

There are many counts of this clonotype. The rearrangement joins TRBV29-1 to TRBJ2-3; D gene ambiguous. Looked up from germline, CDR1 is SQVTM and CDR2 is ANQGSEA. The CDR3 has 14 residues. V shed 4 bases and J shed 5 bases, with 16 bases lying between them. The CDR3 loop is CSVGLDTPLDTQYF. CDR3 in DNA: TGCAGCGTTGGGCTTGACACCCCGCTAGATACGCAGTATTTT.

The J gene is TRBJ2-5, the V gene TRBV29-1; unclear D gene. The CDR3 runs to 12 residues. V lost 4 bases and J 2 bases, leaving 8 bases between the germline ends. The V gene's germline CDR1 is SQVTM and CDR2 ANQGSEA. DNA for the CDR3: TGCAGCGTTGTCCCCCAACAAGAGACCCAGTACTTC. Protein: CSVVPQQETQYF.

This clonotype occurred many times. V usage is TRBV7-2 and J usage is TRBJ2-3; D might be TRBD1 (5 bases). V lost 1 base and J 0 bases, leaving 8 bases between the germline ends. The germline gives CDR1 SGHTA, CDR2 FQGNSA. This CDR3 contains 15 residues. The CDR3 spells CASSLEGFSTDTQYF. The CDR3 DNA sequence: TGTGCCAGCAGCTTAGAGGGGTTTAGCACAGATACGCAGTATTTT.

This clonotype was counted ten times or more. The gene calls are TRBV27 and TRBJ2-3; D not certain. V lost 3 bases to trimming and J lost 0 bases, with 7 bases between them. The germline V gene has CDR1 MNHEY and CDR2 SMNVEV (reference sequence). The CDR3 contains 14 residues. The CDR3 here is CASSFASSTDTQYF. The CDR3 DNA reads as TGTGCCAGCAGTTTTGCGTCTAGCACAGATACGCAGTATTTT.

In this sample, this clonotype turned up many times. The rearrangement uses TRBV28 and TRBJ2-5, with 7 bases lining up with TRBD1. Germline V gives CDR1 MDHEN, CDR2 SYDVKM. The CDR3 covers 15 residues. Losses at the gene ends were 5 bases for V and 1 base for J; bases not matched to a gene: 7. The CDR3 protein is CASSAWTGLQETQYF. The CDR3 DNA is TGTGCCAGCAGTGCCTGGACAGGCCTCCAAGAGACCCAGTACTTC.

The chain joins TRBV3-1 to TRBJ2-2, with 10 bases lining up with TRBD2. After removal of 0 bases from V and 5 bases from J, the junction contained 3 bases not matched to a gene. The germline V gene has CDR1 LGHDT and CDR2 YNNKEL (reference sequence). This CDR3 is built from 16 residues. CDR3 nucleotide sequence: TGTGCCAGCAGCCAAGACCTACTAGCGGGAACCGGGGAGCTGTTTTTT. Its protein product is CASSQDLLAGTGELFF.

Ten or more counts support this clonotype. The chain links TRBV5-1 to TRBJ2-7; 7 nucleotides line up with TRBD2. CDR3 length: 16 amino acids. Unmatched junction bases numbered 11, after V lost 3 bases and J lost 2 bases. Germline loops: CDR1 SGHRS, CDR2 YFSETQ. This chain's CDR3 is CASSWTKREEAYEQYF. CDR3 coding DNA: TGCGCCAGCAGCTGGACAAAGCGGGAAGAGGCCTACGAGCAGTACTTC.

As DNA, the CDR3 is TGTGCCAGCAGCCAAGCGCAGGGGGCCGAGCAGTACTTC. It encodes CASSQAQGAEQYF. This rearrangement joins TRBV14 to TRBJ2-7, with TRBD1 matching 8 bases. Germline assignment: CDR1 SGHDN and CDR2 FVKESK. The CDR3 is 13 amino acids. V dropped 1 base and J dropped 6; count of bases not matched to a gene: 2.

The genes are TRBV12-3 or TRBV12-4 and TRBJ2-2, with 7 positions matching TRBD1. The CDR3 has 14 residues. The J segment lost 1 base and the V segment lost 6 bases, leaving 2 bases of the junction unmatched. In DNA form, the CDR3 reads TGTGCCAGCAGGGGGACAGTGAACACCGGGGAGCTGTTTTTT. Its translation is CASRGTVNTGELFF.

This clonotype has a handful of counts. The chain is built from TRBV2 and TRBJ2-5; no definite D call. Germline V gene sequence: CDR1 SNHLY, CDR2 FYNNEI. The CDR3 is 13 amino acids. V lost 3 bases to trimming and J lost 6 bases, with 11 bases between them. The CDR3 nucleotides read TGTGCCAGCAGTGAGGGTAGATTGAAGACCCAGTACTTC. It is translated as CASSEGRLKTQYF. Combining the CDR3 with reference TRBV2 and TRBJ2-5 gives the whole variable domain EPEVTQTPSHQVTQMGQEVILRCVPISNHLYFYWYRQILGQKVEFLVSFYNNEISEKSEIFDDQFSVERPDGSNFTLKIRSTKLEDSAMYFCASSEGRLKTQYFGPGTRLLVL.

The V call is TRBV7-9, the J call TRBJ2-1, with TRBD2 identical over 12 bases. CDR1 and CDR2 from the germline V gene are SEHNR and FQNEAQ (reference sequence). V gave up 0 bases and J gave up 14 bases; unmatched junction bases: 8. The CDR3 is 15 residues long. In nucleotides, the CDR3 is TGTGCCAGCAGCTTAGCGCTAGCGGGAGGGCCTCGAAAGTTCTTC. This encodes CASSLALAGGPRKFF. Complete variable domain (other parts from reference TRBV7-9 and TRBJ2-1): DTGVSQNPRHKITKRGQNVTFRCDPISEHNRLYWYRQTLGQGPEFLTYFQNEAQLEKSRLLSDRFSAERPKGSFSTLEIQRTEQGDSAMYLCASSLALAGGPRKFFGPGTRLTVL.

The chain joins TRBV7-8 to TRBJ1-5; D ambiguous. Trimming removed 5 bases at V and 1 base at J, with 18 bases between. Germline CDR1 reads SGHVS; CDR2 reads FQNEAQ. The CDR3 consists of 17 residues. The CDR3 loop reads CASSPFLEVESNQPQHF. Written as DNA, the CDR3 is TGTGCCAGCAGCCCATTTCTGGAGGTTGAGAGCAATCAGCCCCAGCATTTT.

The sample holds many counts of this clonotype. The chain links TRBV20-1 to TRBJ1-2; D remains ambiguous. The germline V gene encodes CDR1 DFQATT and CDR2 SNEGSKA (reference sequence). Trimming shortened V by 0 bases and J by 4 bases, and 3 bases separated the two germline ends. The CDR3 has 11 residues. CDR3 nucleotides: TGCAGTGCTAGAGAAGTCTATGGCTACACCTTC. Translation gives CSAREVYGYTF.

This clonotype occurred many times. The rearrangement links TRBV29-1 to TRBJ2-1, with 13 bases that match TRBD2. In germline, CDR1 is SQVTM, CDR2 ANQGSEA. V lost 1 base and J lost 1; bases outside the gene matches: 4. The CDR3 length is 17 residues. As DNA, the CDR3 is TGCAGCGTTGAAGTGACTAGCGGGAGGCGGTCCTACAATGAGCAGTTCTTC. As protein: CSVEVTSGRRSYNEQFF.

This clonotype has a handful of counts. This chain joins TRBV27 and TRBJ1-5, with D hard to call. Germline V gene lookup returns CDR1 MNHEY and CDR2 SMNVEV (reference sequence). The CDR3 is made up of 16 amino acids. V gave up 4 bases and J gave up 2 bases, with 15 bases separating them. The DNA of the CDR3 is TGTGCCAGCAGTTACTTCCCCCCGGGCCGCAATCAGCCCCAGCATTTT. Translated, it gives CASSYFPPGRNQPQHF.

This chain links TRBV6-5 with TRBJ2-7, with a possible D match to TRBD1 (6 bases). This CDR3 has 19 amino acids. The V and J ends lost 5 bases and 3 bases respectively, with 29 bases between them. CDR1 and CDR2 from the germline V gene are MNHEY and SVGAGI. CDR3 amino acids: CASSPLPTPGTPPFYEQYF. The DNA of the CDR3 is TGTGCCAGCAGTCCTTTACCGACACCCGGGACACCACCCTTCTACGAGCAGTACTTC.